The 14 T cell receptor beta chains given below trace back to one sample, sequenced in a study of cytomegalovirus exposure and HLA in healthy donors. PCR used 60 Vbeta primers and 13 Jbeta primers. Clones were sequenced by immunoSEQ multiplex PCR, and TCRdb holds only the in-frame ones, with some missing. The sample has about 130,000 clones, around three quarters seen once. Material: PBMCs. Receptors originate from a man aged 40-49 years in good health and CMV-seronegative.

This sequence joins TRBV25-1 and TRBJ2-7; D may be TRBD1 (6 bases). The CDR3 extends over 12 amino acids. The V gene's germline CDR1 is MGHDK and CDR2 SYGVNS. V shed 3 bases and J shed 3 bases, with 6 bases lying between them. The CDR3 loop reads CASSDRGYEQYF. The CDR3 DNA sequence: TGTGCCAGCAGTGACAGGGGCTACGAGCAGTACTTC.

CDR3 residues: CAWTSPGTASYEQYF. CDR3 nucleotide sequence: TGTGCCTGGACCTCCCCCGGGACAGCTTCCTACGAGCAGTACTTC. The J gene is TRBJ2-7, the V gene TRBV30; 7 bases agree with TRBD1. The germline gives CDR1 GTSNPN, CDR2 SVGIG (reference sequence). This CDR3 region has 15 residues. The ends lost 4 bases at V and 1 base at J; junction bases unmatched: 10.

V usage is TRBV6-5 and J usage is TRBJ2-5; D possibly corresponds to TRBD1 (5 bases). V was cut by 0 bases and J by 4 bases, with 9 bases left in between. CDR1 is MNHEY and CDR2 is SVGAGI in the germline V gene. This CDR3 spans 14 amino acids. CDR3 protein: CASSYSDRGETQYF. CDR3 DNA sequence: TGTGCCAGCAGTTACTCCGACAGAGGAGAGACCCAGTACTTC.

The DNA of the CDR3 is TGTGCCAGCAGCGGCCAGGGTTCCGAGCAGTACTTC. Translation: CASSGQGSEQYF. The V gene is TRBV7-6, the J gene TRBJ2-7; D is possibly TRBD1 (5 bases). The V gene lost 5 bases and the J gene lost 6 bases, with 11 bases spanning the gap. The CDR3 runs 12 residues. Per the germline V gene, CDR1 is SGHVS and CDR2 is FNYEAQ.

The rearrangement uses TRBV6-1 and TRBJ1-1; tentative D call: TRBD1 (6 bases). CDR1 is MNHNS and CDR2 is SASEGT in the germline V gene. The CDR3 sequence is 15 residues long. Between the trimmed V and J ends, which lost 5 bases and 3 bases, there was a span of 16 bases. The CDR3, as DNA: TGTGCCAGCAGTTCCCCCGGGACACACTACACTGAAGCTTTCTTT. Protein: CASSSPGTHYTEAFF.

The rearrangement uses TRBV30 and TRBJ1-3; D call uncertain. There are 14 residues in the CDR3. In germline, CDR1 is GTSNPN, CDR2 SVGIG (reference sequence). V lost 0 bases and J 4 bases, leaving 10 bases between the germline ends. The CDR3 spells CAWSVGLGGNTIYF. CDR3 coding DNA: TGTGCCTGGAGTGTAGGACTGGGGGGAAACACCATATATTTT.

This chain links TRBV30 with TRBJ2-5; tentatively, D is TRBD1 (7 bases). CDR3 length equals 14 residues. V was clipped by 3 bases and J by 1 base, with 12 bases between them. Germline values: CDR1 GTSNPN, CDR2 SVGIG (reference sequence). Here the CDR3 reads CAWSRGAGQETQYF. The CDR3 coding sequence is TGTGCCTGGAGCAGGGGGGCGGGCCAAGAGACCCAGTACTTC.

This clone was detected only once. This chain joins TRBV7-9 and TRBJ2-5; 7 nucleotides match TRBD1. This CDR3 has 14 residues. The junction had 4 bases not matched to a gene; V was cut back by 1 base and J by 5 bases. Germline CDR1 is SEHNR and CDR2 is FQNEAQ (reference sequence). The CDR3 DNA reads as TGTGCCAGCAGCTTAGGACAGGGTTGGGAGACCCAGTACTTC. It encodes CASSLGQGWETQYF. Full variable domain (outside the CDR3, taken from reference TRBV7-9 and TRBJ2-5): DTGVSQNPRHKITKRGQNVTFRCDPISEHNRLYWYRQTLGQGPEFLTYFQNEAQLEKSRLLSDRFSAERPKGSFSTLEIQRTEQGDSAMYLCASSLGQGWETQYFGPGTRLLVL.

The CDR3 protein is CASSPRAEAFF. In nucleotides, the CDR3 is TGTGCCAGCAGTCCGAGGGCTGAAGCTTTCTTT. The V call is TRBV9, the J call TRBJ1-1; D is unresolved. Germline-derived CDR1 and CDR2 are SGDLS and YYNGEE. This CDR3 contains 11 residues. V gave up 5 bases and J gave up 6 bases, with 8 bases separating them.

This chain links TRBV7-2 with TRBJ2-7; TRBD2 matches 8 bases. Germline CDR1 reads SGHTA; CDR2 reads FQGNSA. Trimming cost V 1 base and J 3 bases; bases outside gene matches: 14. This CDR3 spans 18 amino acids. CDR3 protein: CASSLGPPGSGVNYEQYF. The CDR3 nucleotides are TGTGCCAGCAGCTTAGGGCCCCCGGGTAGCGGGGTAAACTACGAGCAGTACTTC.

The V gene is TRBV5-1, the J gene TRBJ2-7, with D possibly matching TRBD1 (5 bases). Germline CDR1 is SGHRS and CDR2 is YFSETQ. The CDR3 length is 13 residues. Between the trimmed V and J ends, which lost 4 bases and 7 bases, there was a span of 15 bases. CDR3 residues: CASSTFQGLEQYF. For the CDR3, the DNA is TGCGCCAGCAGCACCTTTCAGGGTTTAGAGCAGTACTTC.

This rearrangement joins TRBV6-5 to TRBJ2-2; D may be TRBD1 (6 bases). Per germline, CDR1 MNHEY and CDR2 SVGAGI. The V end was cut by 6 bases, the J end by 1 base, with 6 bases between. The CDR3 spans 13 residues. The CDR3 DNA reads TGTGCCAGCAGACAGGGGAACACCGGGGAGCTGTTTTTT. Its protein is CASRQGNTGELFF.

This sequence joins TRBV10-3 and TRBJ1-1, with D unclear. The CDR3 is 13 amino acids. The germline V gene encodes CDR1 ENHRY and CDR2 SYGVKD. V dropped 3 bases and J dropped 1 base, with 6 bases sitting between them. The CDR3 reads CAISDRRNTEAFF. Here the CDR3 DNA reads TGTGCCATCAGTGACAGAAGGAACACTGAAGCTTTCTTT.

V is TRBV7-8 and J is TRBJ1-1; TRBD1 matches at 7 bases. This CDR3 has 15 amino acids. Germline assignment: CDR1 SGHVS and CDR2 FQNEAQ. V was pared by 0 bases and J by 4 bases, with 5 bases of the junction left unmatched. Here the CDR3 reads CASSLAPSGGTEAFF. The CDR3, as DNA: TGTGCCAGCAGCTTAGCGCCATCAGGGGGCACTGAAGCTTTCTTT.